This T cell receptor beta chain is from a study of shared clonotypes between healthy human individuals. Across the whole study: The donor pool was made up of two women and three men aged 18 to 49.

Authors' methods: There were no quality scores in the junction-only immunoSEQ sequences, so filtering differed. Method: immunoSEQ multiplex PCR; TCRdb's copy keeps in-frame clones and lacks some. D and trimming were read from the DNA, whereas the V and J calls and clone size are those reported in that table. The sample contains 470,000 or so clones, approximately 82% of which appear only once. Worth noting for this clone: Its cognate antigen is unknown.

The CDR3 runs to 15 residues. Germline CDR1 reads SGHAT; CDR2 reads FQNNGV. The V and J ends lost 5 bases and 4 bases, in that order; junction bases with no gene match: 5. Notes on the study in general: With few donors, the genetic and exposure-history diversity represented was limited.

The chain links TRBV11-2 to TRBJ2-7; 13 nucleotides agree with TRBD2. Input material: PBMCs. The sequence was collected from a middle-aged woman in good health. Some clones in this sample may be carry-over from other donors' samples. The chain's CDR3 is CASSQGLAGVYEQYF. DNA of the CDR3: TGTGCCAGCAGCCAAGGACTAGCGGGAGTATACGAGCAGTACTTC.